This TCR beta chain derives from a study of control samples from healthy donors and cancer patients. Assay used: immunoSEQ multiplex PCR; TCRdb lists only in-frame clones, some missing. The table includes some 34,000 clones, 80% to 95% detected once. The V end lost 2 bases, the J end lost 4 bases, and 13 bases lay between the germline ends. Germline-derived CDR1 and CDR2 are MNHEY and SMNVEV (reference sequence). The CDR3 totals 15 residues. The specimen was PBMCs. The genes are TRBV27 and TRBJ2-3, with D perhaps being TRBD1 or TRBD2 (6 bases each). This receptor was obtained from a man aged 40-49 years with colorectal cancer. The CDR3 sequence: CASSLAGGPPDTQYF. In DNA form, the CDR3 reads TGTGCCAGCAGTTTAGCCGGGGGCCCTCCAGATACGCAGTATTTT.